The 18 T cell receptor beta chains below were found in one sample sequenced in a study of post-analysis software for immune sequencing data. Findings and caveats of the study: The study found TRBV5-6, TRBV5-1 and TRBV20-1 among a few TRBV segments more frequent in patients than controls.

No antigen has been identified for these receptors. Unique molecular identifiers had been added to the TCR beta cDNA libraries. A single record per CDR3 protein comes from TCRdb applying MiXCR to the PCR reads. The table shows about 820,000 distinct CDR3 sequences, with around 50% occurring only once. The sequencing sample was made of blood. These receptors originate from a girl between 5 and 17 years old with multiple sclerosis.

The rearrangement uses TRBV15 and TRBJ2-1, with 11 positions matching TRBD1. After removal of 7 bases from V and 9 bases from J, the junction contained 11 bases not matched to a gene. This CDR3 comprises 15 residues. The germline CDR1 and CDR2 sequences are LNHNV and YYDKDF (reference sequence). The CDR3 DNA follows: TGTGCCACCACCGGACAGGGGGCTAAAGGGACTGAGCAGTTCTTC. This encodes CATTGQGAKGTEQFF.

This chain uses TRBV20-1 with TRBJ2-4; 10 bases are shared with TRBD2. Germline V gene data show CDR1 as DFQATT and CDR2 as SNEGSKA (reference sequence). There are 13 residues in the CDR3. Trimming at V came to 0 bases and at J to 14 bases, leaving 7 bases not matched to a gene. The chain's CDR3 is CSARDFLAGVEYF. The CDR3 bases are TGCAGTGCTAGAGATTTCCTAGCGGGAGTTGAGTACTTC.

Only a few counts were recorded for this clonotype. The gene calls are TRBV13 and TRBJ2-5, with 7 positions matching TRBD2. In germline, CDR1 is PRHDT, CDR2 FYEKMQ (reference sequence). This CDR3 spans 15 amino acids. V trimming: 4 bases; J trimming: 4 bases; junction bases outside the gene matches: 9. The CDR3 bases are TGTGCCAGCAGCTCGCCGGGAGGAACGGGAGAGACCCAGTACTTC. Encoded protein: CASSSPGGTGETQYF. Full variable domain (outside the CDR3, taken from reference TRBV13 and TRBJ2-5): AAGVIQSPRHLIKEKRETATLKCYPIPRHDTVYWYQQGPGQDPQFLISFYEKMQSDKGSIPDRFSAQQFSDYHSELNMSSLELGDSALYFCASSSPGGTGETQYFGPGTRLLVL.

The J gene is TRBJ2-3, the V gene TRBV21-1; the table's D call, TRBD1, has no DNA check behind it. TRBV21-1 is a known pseudogene. The CDR3 has 15 amino acids. CDR3 DNA sequence: TGTGCCAGCAGCTCGACAGATTCTTACACAGATACGCAGTATTTT. Translating gives CASSSTDSYTDTQYF.

A few counts support this clonotype. V and J are TRBV20-1 and TRBJ2-7; TRBD1 or TRBD2 may be the D gene (6 bases each). Between the trimmed V and J ends, which lost 6 bases and 2 bases, there was a span of 17 bases. CDR3 length equals 14 residues. From germline, CDR1 is DFQATT and CDR2 SNEGSKA (reference sequence). The CDR3 spells CSAYRGTPTYEQYF. CDR3 coding DNA: TGCAGTGCCTACCGGGGGACACCAACCTACGAGCAGTACTTC.

The rearrangement links TRBV29-1 to TRBJ1-2, with a tentative D call TRBD1 (6 bases). V was cut by 7 bases and J by 3 bases, with 15 bases left in between. The CDR3 spans 13 residues. Looked up from germline, CDR1 is SQVTM and CDR2 is ANQGSEA. Here the CDR3 reads CSGSQGGDYGYTF. The CDR3, as DNA: TGCAGCGGATCCCAAGGGGGGGACTATGGCTACACCTTC.

This chain uses TRBV18 with TRBJ2-7; 14 nucleotides agree with TRBD2. The CDR3 loop spans 18 amino acids. The V gene's germline CDR1 is KGHSH and CDR2 LQKENI. V gave up 0 bases and J gave up 5 bases; unmatched junction bases: 9. CDR3 coding DNA: TGTGCCAGCTCACCACCGCTGGGACTAGCGGGAGTGAGGAACGAGCAGTACTTC. Its protein is CASSPPLGLAGVRNEQYF.

This clonotype came up a few times. V usage is TRBV5-1 and J usage is TRBJ2-5; D is unclear. The CDR3 covers 14 residues. Trimming took 4 bases from V and 1 from J, leaving 11 bases between them. Per the germline V gene, CDR1 is SGHRS and CDR2 is YFSETQ. Written as DNA, the CDR3 is TGCGCCAGCAGCCTGGAGCCTTTCCAAGAGACCCAGTACTTC. Its translation: CASSLEPFQETQYF.

V usage is TRBV7-9 and J usage is TRBJ2-5; D is ambiguous. V lost 0 bases and J lost 5, with 10 bases in between. Germline values: CDR1 SEHNR, CDR2 FQNEAQ (reference sequence). The CDR3 extends over 14 amino acids. In DNA, the CDR3 is TGTGCCAGCAGCTTAGCTCAGGCCGGGGAGACCCAGTACTTC. Translated, it gives CASSLAQAGETQYF.

This clonotype appeared a few times. The chain carries TRBV12-3 or TRBV12-4 and TRBJ2-1, with D possibly TRBD2 on 6 matching bases. The V end lost 1 base, the J end lost 3 bases, and 10 bases lay between the germline ends. This CDR3 is built from 15 residues. The CDR3 loop reads CASSLGGVGYNEQFF. The CDR3 bases are TGTGCCAGCAGTTTAGGCGGGGTGGGCTACAATGAGCAGTTCTTC.

This clonotype has only a few counts. V gene TRBV2 combines with J gene TRBJ2-5; D possibly corresponds to TRBD1 (7 bases). Trimming removed 6 bases at V and 0 bases at J, with 11 bases between. The germline V gene encodes CDR1 SNHLY and CDR2 FYNNEI. The CDR3 is made up of 14 amino acids. DNA for the CDR3: TGTGCCAGCAGGGAGGGGGCCTACCAAGAGACCCAGTACTTC. Its protein product is CASREGAYQETQYF.

This clonotype was recorded a few times. The gene calls are TRBV2 and TRBJ2-1; D may be TRBD2 (7 bases). This CDR3 is 14 amino acids long. CDR1 and CDR2 from the germline V gene are SNHLY and FYNNEI. The ends were cut back, 6 bases at V and 6 bases at J, with 15 bases in the middle. This CDR3 is CASSGGLATNEQFF. DNA of the CDR3: TGTGCCAGCAGCGGGGGGCTGGCTACCAATGAGCAGTTCTTC.

V usage is TRBV7-3 and J usage is TRBJ2-3, with 8 bases aligning to TRBD2. V was pared by 2 bases and J by 0 bases, with 16 bases of the junction left unmatched. The CDR3 is 20 amino acids. Germline assignment: CDR1 SGHTA and CDR2 FQGTGA. CDR3 region: CASSLGVAGRFLTSTDTQYF. Here the CDR3 DNA reads TGTGCCAGCAGCTTAGGGGTAGCGGGGCGTTTTCTTACTAGCACAGATACGCAGTATTTT.

This sequence joins TRBV12-3 or TRBV12-4 and TRBJ2-5; D is unresolved. The closer fit of TRBJ2-7 to the DNA end suggests the J call may be wrong. The length of the CDR3 is 14 residues. Written as DNA, the CDR3 is TGTGCCAGCAGCCCACCCAGGTTCTCCTACGAGCAGTACTTC. It is translated as CASSPPRFSYEQYF.

The J gene is TRBJ2-4, the V gene TRBV6-5, with 11 bases that match TRBD2. Germline V CDR1 and CDR2: MNHEY, SVGAGI. V shed 6 bases, J shed 11 bases, and the junction held 15 bases outside the gene matches. The CDR3 runs to 16 residues. The CDR3 loop is CASSPKGSGGAVLQYF. CDR3 sequence (DNA): TGTGCCAGCAGCCCTAAGGGTAGCGGGGGGGCGGTTCTTCAGTACTTC.

Worth noting for this clonotype: Sequence at one end of the junction differs from germline and may be a read error. The chain links TRBV18 to TRBJ1-5; 8 bases are a match to TRBD1. This CDR3 spans 16 amino acids. Germline lookup yields CDR1 KGHSH and CDR2 LQKENI. The CDR3 bases are TGTGCCAGCTCACACGGGACAGGCTTTAGCGATCAGCCCCAGCATTTT. This encodes CASSHGTGFSDQPQHF.

The chain recombines TRBV29-1 with TRBJ2-3; D is possibly TRBD1 or TRBD2 (5 bases each). CDR1 is SQVTM and CDR2 is ANQGSEA in the germline V gene. V was shortened by 5 bases and J by 4 bases, with 28 bases between the two germline ends. This CDR3 has 18 residues. CDR3 bases: TGCAGCGTTCCCCGGAAGGAGGCCGGGGCTAGAATCGCAGATACGCAGTATTTT. Its translation: CSVPRKEAGARIADTQYF.

The chain carries TRBV12-3 or TRBV12-4 and TRBJ1-5, with D perhaps matching TRBD1 (5 bases). The CDR3 is 15 amino acids. The ends were cut back, 2 bases at V and 0 bases at J, with 8 bases in the middle. In DNA, the CDR3 is TGTGCCAGCAGTTTAAGCAGGGCTAGCAATCAGCCCCAGCATTTT. Translating gives CASSLSRASNQPQHF.